These 5 T cell receptor beta chains came from one sample sequenced in a study of blood T cell repertoires in COVID-19. Only in-frame clones appear in the TCRdb table, and some are missing; sequencing was by immunoSEQ multiplex PCR. The sample consists of approximately 150,000 clones, about 85% of them appearing once. The sample taken for sequencing was PBMCs or T cells enriched from blood (not recorded which). The receptors derive from a woman aged 40 to 50 who had recovered from COVID-19.

The J gene is TRBJ1-1, the V gene TRBV5-1, with 8 bases fitting TRBD1. The CDR3 has 16 amino acids. Germline CDR1 reads SGHRS; CDR2 reads YFSETQ. J was trimmed by 3 bases and V by 3 bases; bases with no gene match: 10. CDR3: CASSWELRGRDTEAFF. The CDR3 bases are TGCGCCAGCAGCTGGGAACTCAGGGGGCGTGACACTGAAGCTTTCTTT.

A few counts support this clone. The J gene is TRBJ2-1, the V gene TRBV9; D unclear. Germline V gene data show CDR1 as SGDLS and CDR2 as YYNGEE. The CDR3 sequence is 13 residues long. V was clipped by 0 bases and J by 8 bases, with 9 bases between them. The CDR3 here is CASSVGSGYEQFF. In nucleotides, the CDR3 is TGTGCCAGCAGCGTAGGGAGTGGGTATGAGCAGTTCTTC. Combining the CDR3 with reference TRBV9 and TRBJ2-1 gives the whole variable domain DSGVTQTPKHLITATGQRVTLRCSPRSGDLSVYWYQQSLDQGLQFLIQYYNGEERAKGNILERFSAQQFPDLHSELNLSSLELGDSALYFCASSVGSGYEQFFGPGTRLTVL.

This clone was found once. V is TRBV4-1 and J is TRBJ2-1; no definite D call. The germline V gene has CDR1 MGHRA and CDR2 YSYEKL. The V gene lost 0 bases and the J gene lost 0 bases, with 9 bases spanning the gap. This CDR3 has 16 amino acids. CDR3 sequence reads: CASSQEALHSYNEQFF. Here the CDR3 DNA reads TGCGCCAGCAGCCAAGAAGCGCTTCACTCCTACAATGAGCAGTTCTTC.

V and J are TRBV11-2 and TRBJ1-2; unclear D gene. The CDR3 is 13 residues long. Germline V lookup: CDR1 SGHAT, CDR2 FQNNGV. V gave up 5 bases and J gave up 11 bases, with 18 bases separating them. Here the CDR3 DNA reads TGTGCCAGCAGCCCCCCCCCGGGATCCACATACACCTTC. Translation gives CASSPPPGSTYTF.

The genes are TRBV3-1 (or the pseudogene TRBV3-2) and TRBJ1-1; D is ambiguous. Trimming took off 4 bases at V and 10 bases at J, with 16 bases between the two ends. Looked up from germline, CDR1 is LGHDT and CDR2 is YNNKEL (reference sequence). The CDR3 has 13 amino acids. The DNA of the CDR3 is TGTGCCAGCAGCCCGGAGTTGAATCGCGGAGCTTTCTTT. Protein product: CASSPELNRGAFF.